One sample yielded the 17 T cell receptor beta chains listed below, sequenced in a study of cytomegalovirus exposure and HLA in healthy donors. This PCR relied on a set of 60 Vbeta primers and 13 Jbeta primers. Libraries were prepared by immunoSEQ multiplex PCR; TCRdb keeps only in-frame clonotypes and omits some of them. This sample carries 150,000 to 200,000 clones, approximately 78% of them seen once, and the ten largest clones take 1.5% to 2%. Sequenced material: PBMCs. The receptors come from a woman under 30 in good health and CMV-seronegative.

The chain uses TRBV7-6 and TRBJ2-2, with a tentative D call TRBD1 (6 bases). The CDR3 length is 15 residues. Trimming cost V 2 bases and J 1 base, with 8 bases left between them. Per germline, CDR1 SGHVS and CDR2 FNYEAQ. In DNA, the CDR3 is TGTGCCAGCAGCTTAAGGGACAAGAACACCGGGGAGCTGTTTTTT. Translated, it gives CASSLRDKNTGELFF.

V usage is TRBV7-3 and J usage is TRBJ1-2; TRBD1 is a possible D gene (5 bases). Trimming took 2 bases from V and 6 from J, leaving 10 bases between them. CDR1 and CDR2 (germline): SGHTA, FQGTGA. The length of the CDR3 is 13 residues. DNA for the CDR3: TGTGCCAGCAGCTTACCATGGGGGGATGGCTACACCTTC. This sequence encodes CASSLPWGDGYTF.

The chain carries TRBV5-1 and TRBJ2-3, with 11 bases lining up with TRBD2. The CDR3 runs 15 residues. Germline assignment: CDR1 SGHRS and CDR2 YFSETQ. V was pared by 4 bases and J by 3 bases, with 4 bases of the junction left unmatched. The CDR3 loop reads CASSVLAGETDTQYF. DNA for the CDR3: TGCGCCAGCAGCGTACTAGCGGGGGAAACAGATACGCAGTATTTT.

The V call is TRBV18, the J call TRBJ2-6, with 7 positions matching TRBD1. CDR1 is KGHSH and CDR2 is LQKENI in the germline V gene. The CDR3 sequence is 16 residues long. The J segment lost 2 bases and the V segment lost 3 bases, leaving 4 bases of the junction unmatched. The DNA of the CDR3 is TGTGCCAGCTCACCGTTGGGGACAGCTGGGGCCAACGTCCTGACTTTC. As protein: CASSPLGTAGANVLTF.

The V gene is TRBV30, the J gene TRBJ1-4; 7 bases match TRBD1. The CDR3 sequence is 14 residues long. Germline CDR1 GTSNPN, CDR2 SVGIG (reference sequence). The V gene end was trimmed by 2 bases and the J gene end by 6 bases; junction bases not matched to a gene: 6. The CDR3 sequence: CAWSRTGGDEKLFF. CDR3 nucleotides: TGTGCCTGGAGTAGGACAGGCGGAGATGAAAAACTGTTTTTT. Combining the CDR3 with reference TRBV30 and TRBJ1-4 gives the whole variable domain SQTIHQWPATLVQPVGSPLSLECTVEGTSNPNLYWYRQAAGRGLQLLFYSVGIGQISSEVPQNLSASRPQDRQFILSSKKLLLSDSGFYLCAWSRTGGDEKLFFGSGTQLSVL.

V gene TRBV5-1 combines with J gene TRBJ2-7, with TRBD1 matching over 7 bases. Trimming cost V 3 bases and J 2 bases; bases outside gene matches: 8. CDR1 and CDR2 (germline): SGHRS, YFSETQ. The CDR3 has 15 residues. CDR3 coding DNA: TGCGCCAGCAGCTGGGCACGGGACAGCACCTACGAGCAGTACTTC. The encoded protein is CASSWARDSTYEQYF. Based on the CDR3 plus reference TRBV5-1 and TRBJ2-7, the full variable domain is KAGVTQTPRYLIKTRGQQVTLSCSPISGHRSVSWYQQTPGQGLQFLFEYFSETQRNKGNFPGRFSGRQFSNSRSEMNVSTLELGDSALYLCASSWARDSTYEQYFGPGTRLTVT.

This sequence joins TRBV4-1 and TRBJ1-2; a weak D match, TRBD1 (5 bases). V was shortened by 4 bases and J by 8 bases, with 20 bases between the two germline ends. The CDR3 has 15 amino acids. CDR1 and CDR2 from the germline V gene are MGHRA and YSYEKL. CDR3 loop: CASSRWGGGRGGYTF. CDR3 sequence (DNA): TGCGCCAGCAGCCGATGGGGCGGCGGAAGGGGAGGCTACACCTTC.

The V and J genes are TRBV7-8 and TRBJ1-1; TRBD1 is a possible D gene (6 bases). Trimming shortened V by 8 bases and J by 2 bases, and 18 bases separated the two germline ends. Germline V gene data show CDR1 as SGHVS and CDR2 as FQNEAQ. This CDR3 is 15 amino acids long. CDR3 amino acids: CASQKPTGGNTEAFF. As DNA, the CDR3 is TGTGCCAGCCAAAAACCGACAGGAGGAAACACTGAAGCTTTCTTT.

In regard to this clone: At one end the junction does not follow the germline gene, possibly because of a read error. The rearrangement joins TRBV5-4 to TRBJ2-5, with 10 positions matching TRBD2. Germline values: CDR1 SGHNT, CDR2 YYREEE (reference sequence). This CDR3 comprises 16 residues. CDR3 coding DNA: TGTGCCAGCAGCTTGTTTCCTAGCGGGGGCCAAGAGGCCCAGTACTTC. It translates to CASSLFPSGGQEAQYF.

The chain joins TRBV29-1 to TRBJ2-2, with TRBD1 matching 11 bases. With 7 bases clipped from V and 6 bases from J, the junction kept 7 bases outside the gene matches. This CDR3 has 14 residues. Germline-derived CDR1 and CDR2 are SQVTM and ANQGSEA. The CDR3 region has the DNA TGCAGCGCCGCGGGACAGGGGGTAGCCGGGGAGCTGTTTTTT. This translates into CSAAGQGVAGELFF.

This chain links TRBV28 with TRBJ1-4, with D perhaps TRBD1 (6 bases). V was trimmed by 4 bases and J by 10 bases, leaving 25 bases between them. The CDR3 runs 17 residues. CDR1 is MDHEN and CDR2 is SYDVKM in the germline V gene. Here the CDR3 DNA reads TGTGCCAGCAGTTCTCTAAGATCGACAGGAGTGCCCCGAAAACTGTTTTTT. As protein: CASSSLRSTGVPRKLFF.

In DNA form, the CDR3 reads TGTGCCAGCAACATACAGGGTACAACAGATACGCAGTATTTT. Amino acids: CASNIQGTTDTQYF. This chain uses TRBV6-1 with TRBJ2-3, with D possibly being TRBD1 (6 bases). Germline V gene data show CDR1 as MNHNS and CDR2 as SASEGT. The CDR3 sequence is 14 residues long. V lost 7 bases and J lost 3, with 14 bases in between.

The rearrangement uses TRBV7-9 and TRBJ2-7, with 9 bases lining up with TRBD1. Germline-derived CDR1 and CDR2 are SEHNR and FQNEAQ (reference sequence). The trim removed 7 bases at V and 2 bases at J, leaving 9 bases unmatched. CDR3 length: 15 residues. The CDR3 DNA reads TGTGCCAGCACCACGGGACAGGGATACCCCTACGAGCAGTACTTC. As protein: CASTTGQGYPYEQYF.

V gene TRBV2 combines with J gene TRBJ2-3, with 12 bases identical to TRBD1. CDR1 SNHLY and CDR2 FYNNEI come from the germline V gene. This CDR3 has 15 amino acids. J was trimmed by 1 base and V by 6 bases; bases with no gene match: 2. The CDR3 spells CASRGQGARTDTQYF. The CDR3 DNA reads as TGTGCCAGCAGGGGACAGGGGGCGCGCACAGATACGCAGTATTTT.

The chain recombines TRBV5-6 with TRBJ2-5; TRBD1 might be the D (5 bases). Per germline, CDR1 SGHDT and CDR2 YYEEEE. The length of the CDR3 is 14 residues. V was pared by 4 bases and J by 2 bases, with 12 bases between. The chain's CDR3 is CASSATTVQETQYF. CDR3 coding DNA: TGTGCCAGCAGCGCAACGACAGTACAAGAGACCCAGTACTTC.

The sample holds a few counts of this clone. Other DNA sequences of this sample code for an identical CDR3. The J gene is TRBJ2-2, the V gene TRBV9; the D gene is possibly TRBD2 (6 bases). The V and J ends lost 7 bases and 2 bases respectively, with 18 bases between them. This CDR3 has 16 residues. Germline V gene data show CDR1 as SGDLS and CDR2 as YYNGEE. The CDR3 nucleotides are TGTGCCAGCGGGGGGACTGTCGCGGACAACACCGGGGAGCTGTTTTTT. This gives the protein CASGGTVADNTGELFF.

This clone has more than one count but fewer than ten. V gene TRBV2 combines with J gene TRBJ1-1, with a weak D call TRBD1 (6 bases). Trimming cost V 5 bases and J 5 bases, with 15 bases left between them. The CDR3 sequence is 14 residues long. The germline CDR1 and CDR2 sequences are SNHLY and FYNNEI. This CDR3 reads CASSTQGLQTEAFF. CDR3 DNA sequence: TGTGCCAGCAGTACTCAGGGGCTACAGACTGAAGCTTTCTTT.